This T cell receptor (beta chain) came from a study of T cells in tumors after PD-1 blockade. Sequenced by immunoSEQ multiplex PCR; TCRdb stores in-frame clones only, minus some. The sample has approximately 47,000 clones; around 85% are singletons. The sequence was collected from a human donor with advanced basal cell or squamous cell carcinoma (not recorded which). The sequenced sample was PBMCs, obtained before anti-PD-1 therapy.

CDR3 residues: CASSLWGDSYEQYF. In DNA, the CDR3 is TGTGCCAGCAGTTTATGGGGGGATTCCTACGAGCAGTACTTC. The rearrangement joins TRBV27 to TRBJ2-7, with D possibly matching TRBD2 (6 bases). The CDR3 contains 14 residues. V gave up 1 base and J gave up 1 base, with 8 bases separating them. Germline V lookup: CDR1 MNHEY, CDR2 SMNVEV (reference sequence).